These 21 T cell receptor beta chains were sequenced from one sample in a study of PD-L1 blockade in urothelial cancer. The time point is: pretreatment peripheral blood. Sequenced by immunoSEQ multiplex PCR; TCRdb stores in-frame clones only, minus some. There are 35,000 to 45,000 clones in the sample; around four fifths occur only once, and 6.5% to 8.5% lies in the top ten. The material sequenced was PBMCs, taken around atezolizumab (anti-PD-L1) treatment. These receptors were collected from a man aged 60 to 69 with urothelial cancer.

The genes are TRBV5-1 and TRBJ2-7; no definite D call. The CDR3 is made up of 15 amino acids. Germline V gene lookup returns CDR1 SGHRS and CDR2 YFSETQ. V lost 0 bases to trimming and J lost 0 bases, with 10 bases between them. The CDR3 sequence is CASSLGPVSSYEQYF. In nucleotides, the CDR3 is TGCGCCAGCAGCTTGGGGCCAGTAAGCTCCTACGAGCAGTACTTC.

The CDR3 DNA follows: TGTGCCAGCAGCGACAGGGACTCTGGAAACACCATATATTTT. Its translation: CASSDRDSGNTIYF. This chain links TRBV6-5 with TRBJ1-3; 7 bases fit TRBD1. Trimming at V came to 6 bases and at J to 0 bases, leaving 2 bases not matched to a gene. Germline lookup yields CDR1 MNHEY and CDR2 SVGAGI. The CDR3 runs to 14 residues.

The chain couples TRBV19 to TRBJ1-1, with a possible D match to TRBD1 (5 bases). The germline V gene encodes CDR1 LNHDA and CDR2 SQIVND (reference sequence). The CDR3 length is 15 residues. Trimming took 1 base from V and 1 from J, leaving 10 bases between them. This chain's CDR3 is CASSIAGGGNTEAFF. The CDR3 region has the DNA TGTGCCAGTAGTATAGCCGGGGGAGGGAACACTGAAGCTTTCTTT.

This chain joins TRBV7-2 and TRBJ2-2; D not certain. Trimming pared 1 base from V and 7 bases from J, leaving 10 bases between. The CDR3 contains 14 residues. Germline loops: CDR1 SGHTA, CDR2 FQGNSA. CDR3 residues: CASSLGPGGGELFF. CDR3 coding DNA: TGTGCCAGCAGCTTAGGCCCCGGTGGCGGGGAGCTGTTTTTT.

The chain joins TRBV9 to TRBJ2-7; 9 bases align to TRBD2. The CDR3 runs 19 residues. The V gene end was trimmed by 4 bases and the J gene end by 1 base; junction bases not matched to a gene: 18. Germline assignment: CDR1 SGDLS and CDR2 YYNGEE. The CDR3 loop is CASSLNKAGGQGCSYEQYF. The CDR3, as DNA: TGTGCCAGCAGCCTTAATAAAGCGGGGGGCCAGGGGTGTTCCTACGAGCAGTACTTC.

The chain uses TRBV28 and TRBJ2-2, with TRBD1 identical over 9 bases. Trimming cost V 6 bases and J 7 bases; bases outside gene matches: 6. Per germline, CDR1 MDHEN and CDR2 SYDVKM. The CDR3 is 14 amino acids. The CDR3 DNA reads TGTGCCAGCAGGGGACAGGGACGGGTCGGGGAGCTGTTTTTT. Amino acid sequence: CASRGQGRVGELFF. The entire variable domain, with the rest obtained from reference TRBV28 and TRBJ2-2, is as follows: DVKVTQSSRYLVKRTGEKVFLECVQDMDHENMFWYRQDPGLGLRLIYFSYDVKMKEKGDIPEGYSVSREKKERFSLILESASTNQTSMYLCASRGQGRVGELFFGEGSRLTVL.

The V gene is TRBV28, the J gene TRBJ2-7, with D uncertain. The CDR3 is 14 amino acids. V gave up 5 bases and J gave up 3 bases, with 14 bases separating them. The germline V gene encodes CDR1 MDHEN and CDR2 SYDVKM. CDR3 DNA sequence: TGTGCCAGCAGTCAGGCCTCAAGAAACTACGAGCAGTACTTC. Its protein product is CASSQASRNYEQYF.

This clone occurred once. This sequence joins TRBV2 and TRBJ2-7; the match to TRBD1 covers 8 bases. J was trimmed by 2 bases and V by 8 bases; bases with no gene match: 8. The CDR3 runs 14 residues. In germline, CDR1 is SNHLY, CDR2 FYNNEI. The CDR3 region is CASQGGTGAYEQYF. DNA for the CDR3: TGTGCCAGCCAAGGGGGGACAGGCGCCTACGAGCAGTACTTC.

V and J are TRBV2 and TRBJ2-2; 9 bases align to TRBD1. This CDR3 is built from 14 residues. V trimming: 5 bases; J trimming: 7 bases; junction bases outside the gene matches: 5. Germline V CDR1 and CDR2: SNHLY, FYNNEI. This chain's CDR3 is CASSRDRDDGELFF. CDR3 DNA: TGTGCCAGCAGTAGGGACAGGGACGACGGGGAGCTGTTTTTT.

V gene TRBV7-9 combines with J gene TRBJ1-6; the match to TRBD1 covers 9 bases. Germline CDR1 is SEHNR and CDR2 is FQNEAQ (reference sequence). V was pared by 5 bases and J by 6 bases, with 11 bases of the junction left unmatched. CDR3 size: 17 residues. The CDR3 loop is CASSPRALTGGNSPLHF. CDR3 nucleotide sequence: TGTGCCAGCAGCCCCAGGGCCCTGACAGGGGGTAATTCACCCCTCCACTTT. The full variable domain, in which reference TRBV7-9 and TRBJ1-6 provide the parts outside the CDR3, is DTGVSQNPRHKITKRGQNVTFRCDPISEHNRLYWYRQTLGQGPEFLTYFQNEAQLEKSRLLSDRFSAERPKGSFSTLEIQRTEQGDSAMYLCASSPRALTGGNSPLHFGNGTRLTVT.

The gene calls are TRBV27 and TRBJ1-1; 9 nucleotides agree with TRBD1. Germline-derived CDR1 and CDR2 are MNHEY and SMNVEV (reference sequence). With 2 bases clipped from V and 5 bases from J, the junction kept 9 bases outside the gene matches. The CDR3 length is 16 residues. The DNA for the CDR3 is TGTGCCAGCAGTTTACACAGGGGGCGCGGGAGGACTGAAGCTTTCTTT. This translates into CASSLHRGRGRTEAFF.

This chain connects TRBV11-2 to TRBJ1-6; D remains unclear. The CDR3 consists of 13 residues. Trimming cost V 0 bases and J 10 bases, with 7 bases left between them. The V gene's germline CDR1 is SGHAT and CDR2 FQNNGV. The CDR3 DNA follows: TGTGCCAGCAGCTTAGATTCTTTCTCACCCCTCCACTTT. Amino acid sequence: CASSLDSFSPLHF.

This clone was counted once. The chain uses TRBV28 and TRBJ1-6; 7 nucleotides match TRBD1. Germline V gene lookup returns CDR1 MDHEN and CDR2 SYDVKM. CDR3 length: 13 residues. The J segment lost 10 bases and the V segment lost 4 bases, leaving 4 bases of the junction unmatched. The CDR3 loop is CASSYRGLSPLHF. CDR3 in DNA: TGTGCCAGCAGTTACAGGGGACTGTCACCCCTCCACTTT.

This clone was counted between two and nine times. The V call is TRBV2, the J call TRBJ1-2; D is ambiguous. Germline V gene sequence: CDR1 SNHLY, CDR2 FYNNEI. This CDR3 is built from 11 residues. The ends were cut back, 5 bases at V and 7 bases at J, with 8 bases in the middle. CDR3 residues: CASSQALGYTF. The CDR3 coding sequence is TGTGCCAGCAGTCAGGCCCTTGGCTACACCTTC.

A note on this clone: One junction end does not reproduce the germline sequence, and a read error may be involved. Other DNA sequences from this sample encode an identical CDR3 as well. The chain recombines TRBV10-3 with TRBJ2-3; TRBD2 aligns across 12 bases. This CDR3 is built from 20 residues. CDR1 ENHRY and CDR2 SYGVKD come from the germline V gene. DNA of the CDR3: TGTGCCATCAGTGAGTCCGCTAGCGGGGGGGCCCCCGATCCCACAGATACGCAATATTTT. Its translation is CAISESASGGAPDPTDTQYF.

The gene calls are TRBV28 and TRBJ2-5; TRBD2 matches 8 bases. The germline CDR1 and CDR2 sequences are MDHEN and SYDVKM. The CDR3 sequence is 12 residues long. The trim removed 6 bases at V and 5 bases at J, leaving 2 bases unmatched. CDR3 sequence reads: CASRTGGETQYF. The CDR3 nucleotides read TGTGCCAGCAGGACGGGGGGGGAGACCCAGTACTTC.

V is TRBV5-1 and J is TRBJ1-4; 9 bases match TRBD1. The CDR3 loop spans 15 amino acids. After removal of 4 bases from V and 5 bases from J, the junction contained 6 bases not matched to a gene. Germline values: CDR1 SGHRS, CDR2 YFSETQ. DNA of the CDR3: TGCGCCAGCAGCGCGGGGACAGGGCTAAATGAAAAACTGTTTTTT. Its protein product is CASSAGTGLNEKLFF.

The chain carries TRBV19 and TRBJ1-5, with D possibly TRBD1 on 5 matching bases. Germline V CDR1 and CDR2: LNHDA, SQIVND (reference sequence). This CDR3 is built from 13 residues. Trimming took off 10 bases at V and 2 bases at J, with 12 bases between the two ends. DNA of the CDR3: TGTGCCACGGGGGGTCTTCGCAATCAGCCCCAGCATTTT. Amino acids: CATGGLRNQPQHF.

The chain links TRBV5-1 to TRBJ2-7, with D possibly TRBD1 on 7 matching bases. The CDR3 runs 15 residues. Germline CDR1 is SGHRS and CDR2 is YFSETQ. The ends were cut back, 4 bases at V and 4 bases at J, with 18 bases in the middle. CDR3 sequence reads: CASSAGTVGAYEQYF. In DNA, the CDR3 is TGCGCCAGCAGCGCGGGGACAGTCGGGGCATACGAGCAGTACTTC.

CDR3: CASRPRDMGTGELFF. In nucleotides, the CDR3 is TGCGCCAGCAGACCCCGGGACATGGGCACCGGGGAGCTGTTTTTT. The chain joins TRBV4-1 to TRBJ2-2, with D possibly being TRBD1 (6 bases). Germline CDR1 and CDR2: MGHRA and YSYEKL. CDR3 length: 15 residues. Trimming stripped 6 bases from V and 4 bases from J, with 15 bases between.

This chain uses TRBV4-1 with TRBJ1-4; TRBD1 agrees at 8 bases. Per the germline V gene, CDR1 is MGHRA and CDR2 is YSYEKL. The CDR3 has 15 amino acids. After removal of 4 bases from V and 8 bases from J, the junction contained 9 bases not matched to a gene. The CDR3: CASSRGTGGGEKLFF. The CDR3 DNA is TGCGCCAGCAGCCGCGGGACAGGAGGAGGGGAAAAACTGTTTTTT.